The 8 T cell receptor beta chains given below trace back to one sample, sequenced in a study of cytomegalovirus exposure and HLA in healthy donors. With 60 Vbeta and 13 Jbeta primers, the PCR was carried out. Profiling relied on immunoSEQ multiplex PCR, and the TCRdb table lists in-frame clones only, not all of them. The table lists around 150,000 clones, around 64% of them singletons, with 2.5% to 3% in the top ten. Sequenced material: PBMCs. The receptors originated from a young woman in good health and CMV-seronegative.

V gene TRBV5-6 combines with J gene TRBJ2-5; D gene uncertain. The germline gives CDR1 SGHDT, CDR2 YYEEEE. V gave up 4 bases and J gave up 0 bases, with 16 bases separating them. The CDR3 spans 16 residues. This CDR3 reads CASSPPPPYNQETQYF. In nucleotides, the CDR3 is TGTGCCAGCAGCCCACCCCCACCGTACAACCAAGAGACCCAGTACTTC.

This clone was counted only a few times. The rearrangement links TRBV9 to TRBJ2-1; D is unresolved. Germline loops: CDR1 SGDLS, CDR2 YYNGEE. With 3 bases removed from V and 7 bases from J, the gap between germline ends came to 5 bases. CDR3 size: 11 residues. As DNA, the CDR3 is TGTGCCAGCAGCGCCCAGAATGAGCAGTTCTTC. Translating it yields CASSAQNEQFF.

This clone was observed a few times. The CDR3: CAWSEGPYEKLFF. The CDR3 DNA sequence: TGTGCCTGGAGTGAGGGGCCGTATGAAAAACTGTTTTTT. The J gene is TRBJ1-4, the V gene TRBV30; weak D call: TRBD1 (5 bases). Trimming shortened V by 1 base and J by 6 bases, and 9 bases separated the two germline ends. CDR1 is GTSNPN, CDR2 SVGIG, per germline (reference sequence). CDR3 length: 13 amino acids.

This clone was detected only once. This chain uses TRBV5-1 with TRBJ2-5, with 8 bases fitting TRBD2. Germline trimming cut 4 bases from V and 4 bases from J; bases unmatched to any gene: 3. Germline V gives CDR1 SGHRS, CDR2 YFSETQ. This CDR3 contains 13 residues. In nucleotides, the CDR3 is TGCGCCAGCAGCCCAGCGGGAGTAGAGACCCAGTACTTC. The encoded protein is CASSPAGVETQYF.

The genes are TRBV7-2 and TRBJ1-1; D remains unclear. This CDR3 comprises 14 residues. V shed 2 bases and J shed 0 bases, with 7 bases lying between them. Germline CDR1 is SGHTA and CDR2 is FQGNSA. This chain's CDR3 is CASSLLGMNTEAFF. In DNA, the CDR3 is TGTGCCAGCAGCTTACTCGGGATGAACACTGAAGCTTTCTTT.

This clone qualifies as medium-sized. V is TRBV11-2 and J is TRBJ1-6; the D is unclear. Trimming took off 4 bases at V and 4 bases at J, with 11 bases between the two ends. Germline V gene sequence: CDR1 SGHAT, CDR2 FQNNGV. The CDR3 contains 15 residues. The CDR3 loop is CASSSSQSYNSPLHF. CDR3 coding DNA: TGTGCCAGCAGCTCATCACAGAGTTATAATTCACCCCTCCACTTT. Complete variable domain (other parts from reference TRBV11-2 and TRBJ1-6): EAGVAQSPRYKIIEKRQSVAFWCNPISGHATLYWYQQILGQGPKLLIQFQNNGVVDDSQLPKDRFSAERLKGVDSTLKIQPAKLEDSAVYLCASSSSQSYNSPLHFGNGTRLTVT.

The chain couples TRBV28 to TRBJ2-2; TRBD1 agrees at 8 bases. Trimming cost V 8 bases and J 1 base; bases outside gene matches: 9. Germline loops: CDR1 MDHEN, CDR2 SYDVKM. CDR3 length: 16 residues. The CDR3 is CASRTGPLMNTGELFF. The CDR3 nucleotides are TGTGCCAGCCGGACAGGGCCCTTGATGAACACCGGGGAGCTGTTTTTT.

This clone is a singleton in its sample. This chain uses TRBV28 with TRBJ1-2; D gene uncertain. The germline CDR1 and CDR2 sequences are MDHEN and SYDVKM. CDR3 length equals 13 residues. V was trimmed by 6 bases and J by 3 bases, leaving 11 bases between them. The CDR3 DNA is TGTGCCAGCAGGCAGGATCTTCACTATGGCTACACCTTC. This encodes CASRQDLHYGYTF.